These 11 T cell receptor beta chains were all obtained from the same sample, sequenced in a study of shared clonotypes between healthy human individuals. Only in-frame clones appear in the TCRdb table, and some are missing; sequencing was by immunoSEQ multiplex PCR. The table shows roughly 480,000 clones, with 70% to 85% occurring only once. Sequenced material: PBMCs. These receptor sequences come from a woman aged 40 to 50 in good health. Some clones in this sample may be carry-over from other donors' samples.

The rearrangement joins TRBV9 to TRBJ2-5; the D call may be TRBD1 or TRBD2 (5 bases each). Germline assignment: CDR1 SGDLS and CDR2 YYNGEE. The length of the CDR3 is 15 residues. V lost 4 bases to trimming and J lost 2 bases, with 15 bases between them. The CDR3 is CASSPVGTNQETQYF. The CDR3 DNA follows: TGTGCCAGCAGCCCCGTCGGGACCAATCAAGAGACCCAGTACTTC.

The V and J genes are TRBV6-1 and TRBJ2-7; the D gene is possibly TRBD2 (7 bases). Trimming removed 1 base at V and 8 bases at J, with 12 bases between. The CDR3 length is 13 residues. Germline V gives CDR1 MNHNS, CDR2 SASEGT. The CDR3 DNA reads TGTGCCAGCAGTGAAGAGAGGGGGGGACAGCAGTACTTC. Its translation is CASSEERGGQQYF.

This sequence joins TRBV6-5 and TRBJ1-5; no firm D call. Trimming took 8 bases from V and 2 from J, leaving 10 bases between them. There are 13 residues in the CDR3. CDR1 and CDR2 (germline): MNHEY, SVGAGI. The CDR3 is CASGGRGNQPQHF. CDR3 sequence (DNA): TGTGCCAGCGGAGGGAGGGGCAATCAGCCCCAGCATTTT.

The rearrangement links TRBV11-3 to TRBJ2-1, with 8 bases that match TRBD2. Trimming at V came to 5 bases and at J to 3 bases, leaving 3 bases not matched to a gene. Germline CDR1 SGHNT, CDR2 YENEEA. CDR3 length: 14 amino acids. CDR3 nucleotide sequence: TGTGCCAGCAGCACTAGCGGAGACTACAATGAGCAGTTCTTC. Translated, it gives CASSTSGDYNEQFF.

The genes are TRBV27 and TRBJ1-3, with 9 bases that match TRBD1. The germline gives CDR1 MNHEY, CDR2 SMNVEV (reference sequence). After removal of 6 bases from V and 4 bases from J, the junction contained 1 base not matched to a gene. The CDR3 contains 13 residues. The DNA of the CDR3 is TGTGCCAGCAGAGGACAGGGGGGAAACACCATATATTTT. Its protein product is CASRGQGGNTIYF.

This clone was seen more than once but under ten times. The CDR3 DNA reads as TGTGCCAGCAGTCCCGGACAGCTCCCCTCCGGCTACACCTTC. This codes for CASSPGQLPSGYTF. The chain employs TRBV27 and TRBJ1-2; TRBD1 is a possible D gene (6 bases). The V end lost 5 bases, the J end lost 8 bases, and 18 bases lay between the germline ends. From germline, CDR1 is MNHEY and CDR2 SMNVEV (reference sequence). The CDR3 has 14 residues.

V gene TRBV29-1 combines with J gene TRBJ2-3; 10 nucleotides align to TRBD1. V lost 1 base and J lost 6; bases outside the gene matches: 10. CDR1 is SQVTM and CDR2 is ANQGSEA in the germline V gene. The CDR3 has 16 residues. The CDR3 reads CSVEAGTGVWGDTQYF. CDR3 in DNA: TGCAGCGTTGAAGCTGGGACAGGGGTATGGGGGGATACGCAGTATTTT.

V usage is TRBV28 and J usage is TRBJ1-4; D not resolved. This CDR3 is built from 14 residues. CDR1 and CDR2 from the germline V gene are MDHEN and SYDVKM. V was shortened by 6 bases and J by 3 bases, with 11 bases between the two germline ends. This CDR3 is CASRQGGSNEKLFF. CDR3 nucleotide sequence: TGTGCCAGCAGGCAAGGTGGATCTAATGAAAAACTGTTTTTT.

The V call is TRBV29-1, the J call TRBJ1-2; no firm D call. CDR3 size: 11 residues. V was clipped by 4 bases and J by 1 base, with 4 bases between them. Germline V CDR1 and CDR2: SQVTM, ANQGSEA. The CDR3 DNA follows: TGCAGCGTTGGAGTTAACTATGGCTACACCTTC. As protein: CSVGVNYGYTF.

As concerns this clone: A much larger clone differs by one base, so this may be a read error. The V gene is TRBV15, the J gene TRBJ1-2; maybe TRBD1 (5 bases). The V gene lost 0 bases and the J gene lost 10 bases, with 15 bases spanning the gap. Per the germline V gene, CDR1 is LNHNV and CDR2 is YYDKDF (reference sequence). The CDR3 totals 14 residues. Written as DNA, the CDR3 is TGTGCCACCAGCAGAGATAGCAGGGATGGTGACTACACCTTC. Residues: CATSRDSRDGDYTF.

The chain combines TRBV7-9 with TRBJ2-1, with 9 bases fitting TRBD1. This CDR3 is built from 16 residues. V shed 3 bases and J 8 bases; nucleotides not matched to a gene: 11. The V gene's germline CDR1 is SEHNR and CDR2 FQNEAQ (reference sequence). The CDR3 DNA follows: TGTGCCAGCAGCTTTGGGGCCGGGACAGGGACCGATGAGCAGTTCTTC. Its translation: CASSFGAGTGTDEQFF. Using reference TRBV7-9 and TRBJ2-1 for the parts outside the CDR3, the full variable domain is DTGVSQNPRHKITKRGQNVTFRCDPISEHNRLYWYRQTLGQGPEFLTYFQNEAQLEKSRLLSDRFSAERPKGSFSTLEIQRTEQGDSAMYLCASSFGAGTGTDEQFFGPGTRLTVL.